A selection of T cell receptor beta chains follows, all from one sample in a study of monozygotic twins with inflammatory bowel disease. TCRdb re-analyzed the 5' RACE reads; it lists each CDR3 protein once, without DNA. The sample has approximately 330,000 distinct CDR3 sequences. The material sequenced was blood. The receptors here all came from a human donor with ulcerative colitis or Crohn's disease, or a healthy co-twin of an affected twin (not recorded which). Each CDR3 is given with its conserved first and last residue. Fields, in order: V gene, CDR3 length, J gene, CDR3 protein.

>TRBV20-1|15|TRBJ2-4
CSAPLGTGTKNMQYF
>TRBV29-1|12|TRBJ2-1
CSAAPRENEQFF
>TRBV19|15|TRBJ2-7
CASSIPGGQEDEQYF
>TRBV29-1|13|TRBJ1-1
CSVAGGRSTEAFF
>TRBV20-1|14|TRBJ2-1
CSANIGLPFGEQFF
>TRBV18|13|TRBJ1-1
CASSARANTEAFF
>TRBV30|13|TRBJ2-1
CAWTGLAYNEQFF
>TRBV25-1|15|TRBJ1-5
CASILRDRECQPQHF
>TRBV2|14|TRBJ1-1
CASQGLSRNTEAFF
>TRBV5-1|15|TRBJ2-7
CASSLTGNGVYEQYF
>TRBV19|13|TRBJ2-5
CASSKTGEETQYF
>TRBV20-1|15|TRBJ1-2
CSAIVSGTAYYGYTF
>TRBV2|14|TRBJ1-5
CASTVGTDAQPQHF
>TRBV3-1|14|TRBJ1-1
CASSQDVRNTEAFF
>TRBV28|14|TRBJ2-3
CASIGQGRSVTQYF
>TRBV3-1|13|TRBJ2-5
CASSHRGTETQYF
>TRBV20-1|12|TRBJ1-5
CSASRQDQPQHF
>TRBV12-5|13|TRBJ1-1
CASGLGTDTEAFF
>TRBV20-1|14|TRBJ2-5
CSARGTSGQETQYF
>TRBV5-6|12|TRBJ2-3
CASSLYTDTQYF
>TRBV29-1|18|TRBJ2-1
CSVGGGGLSVSYDNEQFF
>TRBV6-2/TRBV6-3|15|TRBJ2-1
CASSKARGLDNEQFF
>TRBV7-2|16|TRBJ2-2
CASTLTGGTNTGELFF
>TRBV11-3|16|TRBJ2-7
CASSLGPPDRAEGQYF
>TRBV6-2/TRBV6-3|18|TRBJ1-5
CASSPSFGGAQNNQPQHF
>TRBV5-1|14|TRBJ2-1
CASSKSGDYNEQFF
>TRBV11-3|16|TRBJ2-2
CASSLGYPRKTGELFF
>TRBV19|14|TRBJ1-1
CASSTATRSSEAFF
>TRBV27|13|TRBJ1-1
CASSKHETAEAFF
>TRBV20-1|14|TRBJ2-7
CSARDGGLNYEQYF
>TRBV29-1|13|TRBJ2-1
CSVEAQGKGEQFF
>TRBV5-1|14|TRBJ2-7
CASSWGTGDREQYF
>TRBV5-1|16|TRBJ2-1
CASSSYLGLAGHEQFF
>TRBV6-6|13|TRBJ1-4
CASSYLFVEKLFF
>TRBV5-1|13|TRBJ1-6
CASRDRVNSPLHF
>TRBV20-1|18|TRBJ2-6
CSASPPGAVIVGANVLTF
>TRBV4-3|15|TRBJ2-1
CASSPDRGIYNEQFF
>TRBV12-3/TRBV12-4|15|TRBJ2-4
CASSGTQPTGHMQYF
>TRBV5-1|15|TRBJ2-7
CASSSTGPQAYEQYF
>TRBV20-1|14|TRBJ1-5
CSASPGGNNQPQHF
>TRBV19|13|TRBJ2-4
CASSVSAGNIQYF
>TRBV7-8|15|TRBJ2-1
CASSHPDRGYNEQFF
>TRBV9|14|TRBJ1-1
CASSLTGGRTEAFF
>TRBV7-9|12|TRBJ1-1
CASSSRTGEAFF
>TRBV30|14|TRBJ2-2
CAWRQRGNTGELFF
>TRBV7-2|15|TRBJ2-4
CASSFGAGGKNIQYF
>TRBV6-2/TRBV6-3|12|TRBJ2-5
CASSYRKETQYF
>TRBV11-2|18|TRBJ2-1
CASSLIGTSGVSYNEQFF
>TRBV10-3|14|TRBJ1-5
CAISPAHSNQPQHF
>TRBV12-3/TRBV12-4|15|TRBJ1-5
CASSLTRQSNQPQHF
>TRBV20-1|12|TRBJ2-3
CSARGTTDTQYF
>TRBV20-1|13|TRBJ2-3
CSATGSGSDTQYF
>TRBV29-1|14|TRBJ1-1
CSVGKQGLGTEAFF
>TRBV4-3|18|TRBJ2-3
CASSQEPQGGGVTDTQYF
>TRBV5-1|15|TRBJ1-1
CASSSGGTLNTEAFF
>TRBV29-1|14|TRBJ1-1
CSVSDEFRNTEAFF
>TRBV7-8|18|TRBJ1-5
CASSPLPGAGAVHQPQHF
>TRBV7-9|13|TRBJ1-2
CASSDRLNYGYTF
>TRBV20-1|16|TRBJ1-3
CSARVLDTARGNTIYF